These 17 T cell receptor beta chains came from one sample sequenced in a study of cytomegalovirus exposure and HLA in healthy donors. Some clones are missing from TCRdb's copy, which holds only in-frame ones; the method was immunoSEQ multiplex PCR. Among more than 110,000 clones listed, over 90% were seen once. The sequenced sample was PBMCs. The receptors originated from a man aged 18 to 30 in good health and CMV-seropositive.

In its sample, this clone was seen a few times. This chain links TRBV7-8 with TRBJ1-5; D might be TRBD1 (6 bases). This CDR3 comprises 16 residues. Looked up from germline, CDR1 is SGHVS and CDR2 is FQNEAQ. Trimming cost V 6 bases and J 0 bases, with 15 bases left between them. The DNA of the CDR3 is TGTGCCAGCAGTCCCCCGGGACACTATAGCAATCAGCCCCAGCATTTT. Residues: CASSPPGHYSNQPQHF.

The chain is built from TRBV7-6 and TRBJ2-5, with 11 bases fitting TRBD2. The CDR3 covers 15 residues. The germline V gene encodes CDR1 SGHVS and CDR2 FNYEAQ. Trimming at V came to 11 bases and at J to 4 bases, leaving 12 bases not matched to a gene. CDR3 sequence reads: CASALAGGLGETQYF. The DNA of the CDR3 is TGTGCCTCCGCTTTAGCGGGAGGGTTAGGAGAGACCCAGTACTTC.

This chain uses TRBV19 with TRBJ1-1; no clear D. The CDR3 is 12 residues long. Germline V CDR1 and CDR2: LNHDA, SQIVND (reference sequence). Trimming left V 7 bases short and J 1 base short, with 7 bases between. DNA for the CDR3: TGTGCCAGTACCCCGGGGAACACTGAAGCTTTCTTT. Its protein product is CASTPGNTEAFF.

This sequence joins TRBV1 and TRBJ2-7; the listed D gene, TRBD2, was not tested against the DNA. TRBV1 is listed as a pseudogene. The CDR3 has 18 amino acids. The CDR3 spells CTSSQDSGLAGESYEQYF. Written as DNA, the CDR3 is TGCACCAGCAGCCAAGACTCAGGACTAGCGGGAGAGTCCTACGAGCAGTACTTC.

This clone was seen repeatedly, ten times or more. CDR3 amino acids: CASSLARTHNSPLHF. CDR3 nucleotides: TGTGCCAGCAGCTTAGCCCGAACTCATAATTCACCCCTCCACTTT. V is TRBV7-8 and J is TRBJ1-6; no clear D. V was clipped by 0 bases and J by 5 bases, with 8 bases between them. Germline V gene sequence: CDR1 SGHVS, CDR2 FQNEAQ. The CDR3 contains 15 residues.

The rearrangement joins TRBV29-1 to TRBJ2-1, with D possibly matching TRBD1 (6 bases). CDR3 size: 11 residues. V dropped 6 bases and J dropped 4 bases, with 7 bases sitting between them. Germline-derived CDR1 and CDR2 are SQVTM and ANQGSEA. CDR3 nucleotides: TGCAGCGTGGGACATTACAATGAGCAGTTCTTC. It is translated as CSVGHYNEQFF.

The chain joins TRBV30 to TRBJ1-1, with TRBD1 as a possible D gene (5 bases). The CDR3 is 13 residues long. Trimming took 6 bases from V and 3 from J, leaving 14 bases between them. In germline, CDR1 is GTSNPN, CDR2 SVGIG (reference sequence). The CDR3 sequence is CACTGTLHTEAFF. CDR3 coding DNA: TGTGCCTGTACAGGAACTCTGCACACTGAAGCTTTCTTT.

The CDR3 coding sequence is TGCGCCAGCAGCTTGGATCCTAATCAGCCCCAGCATTTT. Translation: CASSLDPNQPQHF. V is TRBV5-1 and J is TRBJ1-5, with D hard to call. Looked up from germline, CDR1 is SGHRS and CDR2 is YFSETQ. The CDR3 is 13 residues long. V lost 0 bases to trimming and J lost 4 bases, with 5 bases between them. Full variable domain (outside the CDR3, taken from reference TRBV5-1 and TRBJ1-5): KAGVTQTPRYLIKTRGQQVTLSCSPISGHRSVSWYQQTPGQGLQFLFEYFSETQRNKGNFPGRFSGRQFSNSRSEMNVSTLELGDSALYLCASSLDPNQPQHFGDGTRLSIL.

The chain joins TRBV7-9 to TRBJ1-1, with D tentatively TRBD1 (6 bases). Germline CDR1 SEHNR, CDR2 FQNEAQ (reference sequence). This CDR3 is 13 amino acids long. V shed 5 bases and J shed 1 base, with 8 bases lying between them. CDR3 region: CASSPGQNTEAFF. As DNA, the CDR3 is TGTGCCAGCAGCCCGGGACAGAACACTGAAGCTTTCTTT.

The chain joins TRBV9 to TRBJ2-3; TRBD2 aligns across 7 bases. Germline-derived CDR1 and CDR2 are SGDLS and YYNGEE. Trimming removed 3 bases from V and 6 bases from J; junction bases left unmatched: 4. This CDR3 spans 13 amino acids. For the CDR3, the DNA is TGTGCCAGCAGCGGGGCGGGAGTGGATACGCAGTATTTT. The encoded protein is CASSGAGVDTQYF.

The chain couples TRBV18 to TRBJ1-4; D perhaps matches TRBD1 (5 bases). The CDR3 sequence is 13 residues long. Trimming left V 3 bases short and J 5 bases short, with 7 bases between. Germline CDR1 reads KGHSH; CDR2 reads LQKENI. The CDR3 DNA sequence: TGTGCCAGCTCACCGCAGGGAAATGAAAAACTGTTTTTT. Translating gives CASSPQGNEKLFF.

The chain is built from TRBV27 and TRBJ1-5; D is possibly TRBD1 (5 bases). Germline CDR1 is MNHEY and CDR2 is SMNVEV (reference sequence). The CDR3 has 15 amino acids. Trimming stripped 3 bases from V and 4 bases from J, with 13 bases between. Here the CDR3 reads CASSFGQGLNQPQHF. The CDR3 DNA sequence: TGTGCCAGCAGTTTCGGCCAGGGCCTTAATCAGCCCCAGCATTTT.

This CDR3 reads CASSSGRARANTEAFF. DNA of the CDR3: TGTGCCAGCAGTTCCGGTAGGGCCAGGGCGAACACTGAAGCTTTCTTT. This chain links TRBV6-5 with TRBJ1-1; weak D call: TRBD1 (5 bases). Trimming stripped 4 bases from V and 1 base from J, with 16 bases between. Germline loops: CDR1 MNHEY, CDR2 SVGAGI. The CDR3 has 16 residues.

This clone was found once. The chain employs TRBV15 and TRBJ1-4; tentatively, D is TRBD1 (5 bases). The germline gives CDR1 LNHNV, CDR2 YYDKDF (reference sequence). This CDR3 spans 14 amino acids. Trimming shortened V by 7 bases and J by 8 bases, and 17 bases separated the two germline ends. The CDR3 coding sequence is TGTGCCACCAACTCAGGGCGACGGCTGGAAAAACTGTTTTTT. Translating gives CATNSGRRLEKLFF. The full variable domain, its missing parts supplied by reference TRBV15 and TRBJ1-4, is DAMVIQNPRYQVTQFGKPVTLSCSQTLNHNVMYWYQQKSSQAPKLLFHYYDKDFNNEADTPDNFQSRRPNTSFCFLDIRSPGLGDTAMYLCATNSGRRLEKLFFGSGTQLSVL.

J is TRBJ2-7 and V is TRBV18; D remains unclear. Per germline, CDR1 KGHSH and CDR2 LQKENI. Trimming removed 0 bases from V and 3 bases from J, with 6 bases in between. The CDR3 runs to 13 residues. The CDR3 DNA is TGTGCCAGCTCACCACCGGCAGACTACGAGCAGTACTTC. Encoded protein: CASSPPADYEQYF.

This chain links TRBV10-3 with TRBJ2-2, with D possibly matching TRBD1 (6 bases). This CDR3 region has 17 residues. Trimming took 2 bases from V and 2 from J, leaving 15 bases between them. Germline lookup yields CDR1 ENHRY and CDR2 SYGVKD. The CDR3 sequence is CAISETSRGPNTGELFF. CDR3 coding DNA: TGTGCCATCAGTGAGACATCCAGGGGCCCAAACACCGGGGAGCTGTTTTTT.

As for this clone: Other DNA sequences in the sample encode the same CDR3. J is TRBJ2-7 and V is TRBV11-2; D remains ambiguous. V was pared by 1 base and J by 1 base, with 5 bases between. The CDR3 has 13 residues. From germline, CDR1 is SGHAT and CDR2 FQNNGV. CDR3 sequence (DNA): TGTGCCAGCAGCTTAGCCCTATCCTACGAGCAGTACTTC. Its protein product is CASSLALSYEQYF. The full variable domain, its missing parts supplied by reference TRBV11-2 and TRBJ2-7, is EAGVAQSPRYKIIEKRQSVAFWCNPISGHATLYWYQQILGQGPKLLIQFQNNGVVDDSQLPKDRFSAERLKGVDSTLKIQPAKLEDSAVYLCASSLALSYEQYFGPGTRLTVT.